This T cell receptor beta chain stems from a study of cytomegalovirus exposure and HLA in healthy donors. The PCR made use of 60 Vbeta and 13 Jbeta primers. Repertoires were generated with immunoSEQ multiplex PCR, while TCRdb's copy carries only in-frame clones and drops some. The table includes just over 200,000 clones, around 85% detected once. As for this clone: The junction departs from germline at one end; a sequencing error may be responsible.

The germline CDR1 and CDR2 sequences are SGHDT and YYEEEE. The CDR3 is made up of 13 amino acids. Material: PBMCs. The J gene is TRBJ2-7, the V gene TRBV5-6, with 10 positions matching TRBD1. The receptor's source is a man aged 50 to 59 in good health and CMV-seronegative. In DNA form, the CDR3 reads TGTGCCAGCAGCTCAGGGACAGGGGCCAACCAATCCTTC. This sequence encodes CASSSGTGANQSF.